This T cell receptor (beta chain) was sequenced for a study of blood T cell repertoires in COVID-19. About the study: Acute and convalescent COVID-19 samples came from the United States, Italy and Spain. In each case, the material was cDNA or gDNA derived from T cells, B-cell-depleted T cells, or PBMCs.

Enrolled through a virtual design, the participants were between about 18 and 100 years of age and came from approximately 25 US areas. Each participant's cohort was designated according to participant-reported clinical history. This CDR3 has 14 amino acids. V was clipped by 3 bases and J by 1 base; unmatched bases: 1. Germline CDR1 is KGHSH and CDR2 is LQKENI. The data were produced by immunoSEQ multiplex PCR, yet TCRdb's version contains in-frame clones alone and is incomplete. Of some 250,000 clones listed, 80% to 90% are singletons. The chain employs TRBV18 and TRBJ2-7, with 9 nucleotides matching TRBD1. The sequenced sample consisted of PBMCs or T cells enriched from blood (not recorded which). The TCR sequence derives from a man aged 40-50 years who had recovered from COVID-19. Here the CDR3 DNA reads TGTGCCAGCTCACCGGACAGGGGATCCTACGAGCAGTACTTC. This encodes CASSPDRGSYEQYF.